Following are 22 T cell receptor beta chains from one sample sequenced in a study of beta chain features in type 1 diabetes. Sequencing targeted expressed TCRB transcripts, as all isolated RNA had been reverse transcribed. The protocol was immunoSEQ multiplex PCR, while the TCRdb copy is restricted to in-frame clones and leaves out a portion. The data show under 900,000 clones, with 15% to 20% seen just once and 0.023% held by the top ten. Specimen: naive CD4+ T cells from blood. These receptors originate from a woman younger than 30 in good health.

This clone was seen a few times. The gene calls are TRBV15 and TRBJ2-6, with TRBD1 matching 9 bases. Germline V gene data show CDR1 as LNHNV and CDR2 as YYDKDF (reference sequence). Trimming at V came to 0 bases and at J to 1 base, leaving 10 bases not matched to a gene. The CDR3 loop spans 20 amino acids. The CDR3 spells CATSRDLFTGGESGANVLTF. CDR3 coding DNA: TGTGCCACCAGCAGAGATTTGTTTACAGGGGGCGAATCTGGGGCCAACGTCCTGACTTTC.

V gene TRBV5-1 combines with J gene TRBJ2-3; D perhaps matches TRBD2 (5 bases). The germline V and J ends were trimmed by 3 bases and 6 bases, with 14 bases remaining between them. In germline, CDR1 is SGHRS, CDR2 YFSETQ. The CDR3 runs to 14 residues. The chain's CDR3 is CASSSVFGSDTQYF. CDR3 bases: TGCGCCAGCAGCTCGGTTTTTGGGAGCGATACGCAGTATTTT.

The V call is TRBV7-9, the J call TRBJ2-7; D might be TRBD1 (5 bases). This CDR3 comprises 14 residues. Trimming removed 5 bases from V and 3 bases from J, with 14 bases in between. Germline V gives CDR1 SEHNR, CDR2 FQNEAQ (reference sequence). The CDR3 bases are TGTGCCAGCAGCGTGCAGGGATTGGGCTACGAGCAGTACTTC. It yields the protein CASSVQGLGYEQYF.

The sample holds a few counts of this clone. The rearrangement links TRBV7-9 to TRBJ1-2; tentatively, D is TRBD1 (6 bases). The germline gives CDR1 SEHNR, CDR2 FQNEAQ (reference sequence). This CDR3 comprises 16 residues. V lost 2 bases to trimming and J lost 4 bases, with 17 bases between them. CDR3 amino acids: CASSLWGRRGIYGYTF. CDR3 in DNA: TGTGCCAGCAGCTTATGGGGCAGGAGGGGGATCTATGGCTACACCTTC.

V is TRBV7-9 and J is TRBJ2-5; TRBD2 is a possible D gene (5 bases). Germline CDR1 and CDR2: SEHNR and FQNEAQ (reference sequence). The V end was cut by 4 bases, the J end by 9 bases, with 18 bases between. The CDR3 sequence is 14 residues long. In DNA, the CDR3 is TGTGCCAGCAGCTGGAAGATGGGAGCTCGGGCCCAGTACTTC. Translated, it gives CASSWKMGARAQYF.

This clone was observed a handful of times. The chain recombines TRBV5-6 with TRBJ2-5, with D possibly being TRBD1 (6 bases). V was trimmed by 4 bases and J by 4 bases, leaving 11 bases between them. CDR3 length: 13 amino acids. CDR1 SGHDT and CDR2 YYEEEE come from the germline V gene. CDR3 amino acids: CASSPTGTETQYF. The CDR3 DNA follows: TGTGCCAGCAGCCCGACAGGAACAGAGACCCAGTACTTC.

The V call is TRBV7-9, the J call TRBJ2-5; D may be TRBD1 or TRBD2 (5 bases each). The CDR3 spans 14 residues. The ends were cut back, 6 bases at V and 3 bases at J, with 14 bases in the middle. CDR1 SEHNR and CDR2 FQNEAQ come from the germline V gene (reference sequence). The chain's CDR3 is CASSSPGREETQYF. The CDR3 DNA reads as TGTGCCAGCAGTTCACCGGGACGGGAAGAGACCCAGTACTTC.

This chain joins TRBV6-6 and TRBJ2-3; no reliable D call. CDR3 length: 12 amino acids. Trimming pared 5 bases from V and 6 bases from J, leaving 9 bases between. CDR1 and CDR2 from the germline V gene are MNHNY and SVGAGI (reference sequence). The CDR3 nucleotides are TGTGCCAGCAGTCCGCCCGGGGATACGCAGTATTTT. As protein: CASSPPGDTQYF.

The table lists this clone with a few counts. The chain recombines TRBV4-1 with TRBJ2-1; possible D gene TRBD2, 6 bases. CDR1 MGHRA and CDR2 YSYEKL come from the germline V gene. The CDR3 length is 15 residues. Trimming stripped 1 base from V and 10 bases from J, with 17 bases between. CDR3 protein: CASSQAGNQRVEQFF. The CDR3 region has the DNA TGCGCCAGCAGCCAAGCCGGTAATCAGCGGGTAGAGCAGTTCTTC.

This clone was seen a handful of times. The chain employs TRBV19 and TRBJ2-5, with TRBD2 identical over 15 bases. CDR3 length equals 17 residues. CDR1 and CDR2 (germline): LNHDA, SQIVND (reference sequence). After removal of 6 bases from V and 4 bases from J, the junction contained 9 bases not matched to a gene. The CDR3 DNA sequence: TGTGCCAGTAGATCACCGGGACTAGCGGGAGGCCGAGAGACCCAGTACTTC. Encoded protein: CASRSPGLAGGRETQYF.

CDR3 protein: CASSYMGQPQHF. The CDR3 bases are TGTGCCAGTAGTTATATGGGACAGCCCCAGCATTTT. This chain uses TRBV19 with TRBJ1-5; D unclear. Trimming took 5 bases from V and 7 from J, leaving 9 bases between them. The CDR3 sequence is 12 residues long. CDR1 LNHDA and CDR2 SQIVND come from the germline V gene (reference sequence).

The V and J genes are TRBV7-2 and TRBJ2-5; 7 bases match TRBD2. V was clipped by 1 base and J by 6 bases; unmatched bases: 8. The CDR3 is made up of 15 amino acids. Germline V gene data show CDR1 as SGHTA and CDR2 as FQGNSA. The CDR3 bases are TGTGCCAGCAGCTTAGGGGGGGGAGCCCCCCAGACCCAGTACTTC. Protein product: CASSLGGGAPQTQYF.

V and J are TRBV7-9 and TRBJ2-6; possibly TRBD2 for D (5 bases). Germline V lookup: CDR1 SEHNR, CDR2 FQNEAQ (reference sequence). CDR3 length: 17 amino acids. Trimming removed 1 base at V and 2 bases at J, with 12 bases between. Written as DNA, the CDR3 is TGTGCCAGCAGCTTAGGGATACCGGGGACTGGGGCCAACGTCCTGACTTTC. This encodes CASSLGIPGTGANVLTF.

This clone was seen more than once but under ten times. V and J are TRBV6-6 and TRBJ2-1; weak D call: TRBD1 (5 bases). The CDR3 covers 13 residues. V lost 5 bases, J lost 5 bases, and 10 bases lay in between. Germline CDR1 is MNHNY and CDR2 is SVGAGI (reference sequence). CDR3 protein: CASSSQGNNEQFF. The CDR3 DNA reads TGTGCCAGCAGTAGTCAGGGTAACAATGAGCAGTTCTTC.

About this clone itself: One end of the junction does not line up with germline, which may come from a read error. This chain joins TRBV28 and TRBJ1-1; D unclear. CDR1 is MDHEN, CDR2 SYDVKM, per germline. This CDR3 has 13 amino acids. CDR3 sequence: CASCNLPATQAFF. For the CDR3, the DNA is TGTGCCAGCTGTAACCTGCCAGCCACTCAAGCTTTCTTT.

This clone was detected only a few times. This rearrangement joins TRBV11-2 to TRBJ2-7; no definite D call. CDR3 length: 17 amino acids. V dropped 1 base and J dropped 3 bases, with 19 bases sitting between them. Germline V CDR1 and CDR2: SGHAT, FQNNGV. Here the CDR3 DNA reads TGTGCCAGCAGCTTAGTACTGACCAACACTTTCGGCTACGAGCAGTACTTC. This translates into CASSLVLTNTFGYEQYF. The whole variable domain, remainder taken from reference TRBV11-2 and TRBJ2-7, is EAGVAQSPRYKIIEKRQSVAFWCNPISGHATLYWYQQILGQGPKLLIQFQNNGVVDDSQLPKDRFSAERLKGVDSTLKIQPAKLEDSAVYLCASSLVLTNTFGYEQYFGPGTRLTVT.

This clone was seen more than once but under ten times. The chain combines TRBV10-3 with TRBJ2-1; D possibly corresponds to TRBD1 (5 bases). V was trimmed by 0 bases and J by 3 bases, leaving 6 bases between them. Germline loops: CDR1 ENHRY, CDR2 SYGVKD. CDR3 length equals 14 residues. In nucleotides, the CDR3 is TGTGCCATCAGTGAGTCGGACAACTACAATGAGCAGTTCTTC. This sequence encodes CAISESDNYNEQFF.

The rearrangement links TRBV28 to TRBJ2-1; D unresolved. There are 16 residues in the CDR3. The V gene lost 5 bases and the J gene lost 0 bases, with 14 bases spanning the gap. Germline CDR1 MDHEN, CDR2 SYDVKM. The CDR3 DNA is TGTGCCAGCAGTCCCCGAATTTATAGCTCCTACAATGAGCAGTTCTTC. Protein product: CASSPRIYSSYNEQFF.

This clone has just a few counts. V is TRBV5-6 and J is TRBJ2-7, with TRBD2 matching over 7 bases. This CDR3 is 17 amino acids long. Germline CDR1 is SGHDT and CDR2 is YYEEEE. The trim removed 0 bases at V and 2 bases at J, leaving 11 bases unmatched. CDR3 DNA sequence: TGTGCCAGCAGCTTGGACGGGAGGCTAGCGGAGACCTACGAGCAGTACTTC. It yields the protein CASSLDGRLAETYEQYF.

In regard to this clone: The same CDR3 also results from other DNA sequences found in this sample. The chain joins TRBV6-5 to TRBJ2-3, with D possibly TRBD2 on 5 matching bases. CDR1 and CDR2 from the germline V gene are MNHEY and SVGAGI. The CDR3 is 14 residues long. V lost 0 bases and J 1 base, leaving 5 bases between the germline ends. The CDR3 bases are TGTGCCAGCAGTTACTCGGAGGGCACAGATACGCAGTATTTT. Its translation: CASSYSEGTDTQYF.

This clone was detected only a few times. The chain carries TRBV11-1 and TRBJ2-7; 9 bases are a match to TRBD1. Unmatched junction bases numbered 3, after V lost 6 bases and J lost 0 bases. The length of the CDR3 is 14 residues. Germline V CDR1 and CDR2: SGHAT, FQDESV (reference sequence). CDR3 DNA: TGTGCCAGCAGTGACAGGGGGTCCTCCTACGAGCAGTACTTC. This sequence encodes CASSDRGSSYEQYF.

This clone occurred a few times. J is TRBJ2-7 and V is TRBV18, with TRBD2 matching over 8 bases. V was pared by 1 base and J by 4 bases, with 9 bases of the junction left unmatched. Germline loops: CDR1 KGHSH, CDR2 LQKENI. CDR3 length: 16 residues. The CDR3 region has the DNA TGTGCCAGCTCACCACAGATAGCGGGGAGCTTGTACGAGCAGTACTTC. Encoded protein: CASSPQIAGSLYEQYF.